This T cell receptor (beta chain) was identified in a study of glioma-infiltrating T cells. Findings and caveats of the study: Tissue-blood divergence was below expectation in non-neoplastic patients, above in gliomas.

Turning to this clonotype: Its matching antigen is unknown.

CDR3 length: 11 residues. Trimming cost V 5 bases and J 7 bases, with 9 bases left between them. Germline assignment: CDR1 MDHEN and CDR2 SYDVKM. Using RNA template, CDR3s of TCR alpha and beta were amplified with iRepertoire arm-PCR. TCRdb itself ran the multiplex PCR reads through MiXCR, one entry per CDR3 protein. The data contain over 140,000 distinct CDR3 sequences, roughly two fifths of them singletons. The rearrangement uses TRBV28 and TRBJ2-7; D is undetermined. The sequence was obtained from a human donor with low-grade glioma or glioblastoma, undergoing nonglioma brain surgery, or in good health (not recorded which). Material: glioma tissue, nonneoplastic brain tissue, or PBMCs (not recorded which). The CDR3 region has the DNA TGTGCCAGCAGTGGCCGCAGTGAGCAGTACTTC. Encoded protein: CASSGRSEQYF.